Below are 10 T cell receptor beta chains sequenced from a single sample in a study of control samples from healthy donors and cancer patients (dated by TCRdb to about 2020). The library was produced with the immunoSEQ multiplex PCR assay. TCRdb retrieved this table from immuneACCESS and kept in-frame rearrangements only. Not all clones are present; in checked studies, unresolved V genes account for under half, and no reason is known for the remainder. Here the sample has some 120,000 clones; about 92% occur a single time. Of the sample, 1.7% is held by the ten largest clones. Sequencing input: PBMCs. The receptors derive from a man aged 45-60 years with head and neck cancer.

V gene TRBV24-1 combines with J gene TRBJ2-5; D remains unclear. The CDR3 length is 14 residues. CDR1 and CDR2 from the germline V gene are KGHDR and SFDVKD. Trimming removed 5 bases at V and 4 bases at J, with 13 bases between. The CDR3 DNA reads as TGTGCCACCAGTGCTTCAGACGACCCAGAGACCCAGTACTTC. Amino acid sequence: CATSASDDPETQYF.

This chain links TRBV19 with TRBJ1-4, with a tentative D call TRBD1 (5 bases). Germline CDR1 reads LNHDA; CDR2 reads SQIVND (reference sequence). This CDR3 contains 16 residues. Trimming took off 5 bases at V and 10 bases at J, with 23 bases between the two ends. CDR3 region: CASSARQNPKWIKLFF. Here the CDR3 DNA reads TGTGCCAGTAGTGCTCGACAGAACCCGAAGTGGATAAAACTGTTTTTT. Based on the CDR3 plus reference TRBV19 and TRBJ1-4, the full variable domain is DGGITQSPKYLFRKEGQNVTLSCEQNLNHDAMYWYRQDPGQGLRLIYYSQIVNDFQKGDIAEGYSVSREKKESFPLTVTSAQKNPTAFYLCASSARQNPKWIKLFFGSGTQLSVL.

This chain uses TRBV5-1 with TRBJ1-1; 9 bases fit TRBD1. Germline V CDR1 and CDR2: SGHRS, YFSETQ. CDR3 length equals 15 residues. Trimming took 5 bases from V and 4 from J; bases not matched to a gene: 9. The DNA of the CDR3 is TGCGCCAGCAGTCGAGACACAGGGGGCGGCACTGAAGCTTTCTTT. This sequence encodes CASSRDTGGGTEAFF.

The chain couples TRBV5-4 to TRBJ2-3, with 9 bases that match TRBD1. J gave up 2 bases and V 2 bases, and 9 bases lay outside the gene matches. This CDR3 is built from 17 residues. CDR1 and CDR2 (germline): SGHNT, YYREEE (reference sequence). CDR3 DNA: TGTGCCAGCAGCTTTGAACCGGGACAGGGCCTCACAGATACGCAGTATTTT. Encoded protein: CASSFEPGQGLTDTQYF.

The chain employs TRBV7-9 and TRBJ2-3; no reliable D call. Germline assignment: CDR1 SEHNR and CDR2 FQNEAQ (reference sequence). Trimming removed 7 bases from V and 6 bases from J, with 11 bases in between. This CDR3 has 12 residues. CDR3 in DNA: TGTGCCAGCAACGATCTTGTCGATACGCAGTATTTT. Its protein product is CASNDLVDTQYF.

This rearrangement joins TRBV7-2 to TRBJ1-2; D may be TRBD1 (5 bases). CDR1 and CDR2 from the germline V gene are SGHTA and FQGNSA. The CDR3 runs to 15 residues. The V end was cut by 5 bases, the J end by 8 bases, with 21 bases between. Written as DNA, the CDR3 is TGTGCCAGCAGCGCCTTCGGACAAGACCAGATAGGCTACACCTTC. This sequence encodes CASSAFGQDQIGYTF.

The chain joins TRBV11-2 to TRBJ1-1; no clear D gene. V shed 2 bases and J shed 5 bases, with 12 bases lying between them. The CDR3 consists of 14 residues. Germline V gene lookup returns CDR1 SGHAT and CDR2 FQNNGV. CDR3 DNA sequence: TGTGCCAGCAGCTTAATGGGTTCGTGGACTGAAGCTTTCTTT. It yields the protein CASSLMGSWTEAFF.

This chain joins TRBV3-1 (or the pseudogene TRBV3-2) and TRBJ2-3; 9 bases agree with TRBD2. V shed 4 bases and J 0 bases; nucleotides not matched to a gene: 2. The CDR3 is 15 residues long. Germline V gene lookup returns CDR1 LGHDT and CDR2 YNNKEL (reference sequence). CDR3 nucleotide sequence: TGTGCCAGCAGCCTAGCGGGGGCCAGCACAGATACGCAGTATTTT. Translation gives CASSLAGASTDTQYF.

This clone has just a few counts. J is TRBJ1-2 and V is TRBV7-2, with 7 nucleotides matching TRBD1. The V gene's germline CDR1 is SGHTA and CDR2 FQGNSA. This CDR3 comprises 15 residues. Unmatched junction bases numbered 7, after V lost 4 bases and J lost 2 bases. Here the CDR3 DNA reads TGTGCCAGCAGCTATCCCGCGGGACAGAACTATGGCTACACCTTC. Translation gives CASSYPAGQNYGYTF.

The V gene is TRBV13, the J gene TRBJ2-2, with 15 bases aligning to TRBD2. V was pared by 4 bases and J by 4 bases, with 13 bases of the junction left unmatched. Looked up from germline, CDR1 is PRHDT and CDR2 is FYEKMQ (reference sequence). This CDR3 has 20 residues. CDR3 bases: TGTGCCAGCAGCTCGAGAAACCAGGGACTAGCGGGGGGTAGCACCGGGGAGCTGTTTTTT. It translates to CASSSRNQGLAGGSTGELFF.